The 24 T cell receptor beta chains below all came from one sample that was sequenced in a study of shared clonotypes between healthy human individuals (dated by TCRdb to the early 2020s). Libraries were prepared through the immunoSEQ multiplex PCR assay. TCRdb took this table from immuneACCESS and kept in-frame rearrangements with V and J called. Such tables lack part of the clones; where checked against another copy, unresolved V genes explain under half of the gap, and the rest is unexplained. In all, the sample holds roughly 1 million clones, and roughly 80% of those were seen once. The ten biggest clones cover approximately 1.3% of the sample. The material sequenced was memory CD4+ T cells sorted from blood. Reading the label with the study, this specimen's cell subset or site is: CD45RA-negative fraction. These receptors all come from a man younger than 35 in good health.

The CDR3 spells CASRSQLEETQYF. CDR3 DNA: TGTGCCAGCAGGTCGCAATTGGAAGAGACCCAGTACTTC. The V call is TRBV7-2, the J call TRBJ2-5; D is undetermined. The CDR3 extends over 13 amino acids. The germline gives CDR1 SGHTA, CDR2 FQGNSA. V dropped 6 bases and J dropped 3 bases, with 11 bases sitting between them.

The chain carries TRBV11-3 and TRBJ2-1, with 8 bases that match TRBD2. Per the germline V gene, CDR1 is SGHNT and CDR2 is YENEEA. Trimming cost V 1 base and J 5 bases; bases outside gene matches: 4. The CDR3 loop spans 15 amino acids. CDR3 coding DNA: TGTGCCAGCAGCTTAGGGACTAGCATCCACAATGAGCAGTTCTTC. This codes for CASSLGTSIHNEQFF.

This sequence joins TRBV4-3 and TRBJ2-1, with 9 bases aligning to TRBD2. The germline gives CDR1 LGHNA, CDR2 YSLEER. The CDR3 sequence is 19 residues long. The junction had 15 bases not matched to a gene; V was cut back by 1 base and J by 5 bases. The CDR3 DNA follows: TGCGCCAGCAGCCAAGGAATAGTCTTGGCGGGACTAGCAGACAATGAGCAGTTCTTC. Amino acid sequence: CASSQGIVLAGLADNEQFF.

This clone came up a few times. The CDR3 loop is CAISESGVTETQYF. In DNA, the CDR3 is TGTGCCATCAGTGAGTCAGGAGTTACAGAGACCCAGTACTTC. The rearrangement uses TRBV10-3 and TRBJ2-5; D not resolved. The CDR3 contains 14 residues. Trimming stripped 0 bases from V and 4 bases from J, with 9 bases between. The germline gives CDR1 ENHRY, CDR2 SYGVKD.

V is TRBV2 and J is TRBJ2-3; 7 positions agree with TRBD2. From germline, CDR1 is SNHLY and CDR2 FYNNEI. V gave up 6 bases and J gave up 3 bases; unmatched junction bases: 12. The CDR3 is 16 residues long. In nucleotides, the CDR3 is TGTGCCAGCAGCGCCTCAACGGGCGGGGGAACAGATACGCAGTATTTT. Protein: CASSASTGGGTDTQYF.

V usage is TRBV7-9 and J usage is TRBJ2-5; 7 bases map to TRBD1. Near its end, the DNA agrees better with TRBJ2-7, so the J call may be wrong. This CDR3 comprises 15 residues. Germline CDR1 reads SEHNR; CDR2 reads FQNEAQ (reference sequence). For the CDR3, the DNA is TGTGCCAGCAGCCCCAGGGGACAGAAATCCTACGAGCAGTACTTC. It specifies CASSPRGQKSYEQYF.

This chain links TRBV28 with TRBJ2-7; either TRBD1 or TRBD2 may fit D (5 bases each). The V and J ends lost 3 bases and 6 bases respectively, with 9 bases between them. The CDR3 is 12 residues long. Germline assignment: CDR1 MDHEN and CDR2 SYDVKM. The CDR3 loop reads CASSFGGSEQYF. Written as DNA, the CDR3 is TGTGCCAGCAGTTTTGGGGGATCCGAGCAGTACTTC.

This clone came up a few times. This chain uses TRBV30 with TRBJ2-7; D is possibly TRBD2 (5 bases). V lost 5 bases and J lost 0, with 11 bases in between. The CDR3 extends over 13 amino acids. Germline-derived CDR1 and CDR2 are GTSNPN and SVGIG (reference sequence). CDR3 sequence: CAWGSPPSYEQYF. CDR3 nucleotides: TGTGCCTGGGGGAGTCCTCCCTCCTACGAGCAGTACTTC. The whole variable domain, remainder taken from reference TRBV30 and TRBJ2-7, is SQTIHQWPATLVQPVGSPLSLECTVEGTSNPNLYWYRQAAGRGLQLLFYSVGIGQISSEVPQNLSASRPQDRQFILSSKKLLLSDSGFYLCAWGSPPSYEQYFGPGTRLTVT.

A few counts support this clone. Here the CDR3 reads CASSEFGEQFF. For the CDR3, the DNA is TGTGCCAGCAGTGAATTCGGTGAGCAGTTCTTC. The chain combines TRBV6-1 with TRBJ2-1, with no clear D. Germline lookup yields CDR1 MNHNS and CDR2 SASEGT. The CDR3 covers 11 residues. With 2 bases removed from V and 9 bases from J, the gap between germline ends came to 5 bases.

This clone was seen repeatedly, ten times or more. The chain combines TRBV11-2 with TRBJ2-5; TRBD2 matches 16 bases. The CDR3 length is 19 residues. In germline, CDR1 is SGHAT, CDR2 FQNNGV. V gave up 4 bases and J gave up 4 bases; unmatched junction bases: 12. The CDR3 sequence: CASSSHRGLAGGPRETQYF. CDR3 sequence (DNA): TGTGCCAGCAGCTCCCACCGGGGACTAGCGGGAGGGCCTCGAGAGACCCAGTACTTC. Full variable domain (missing parts from reference TRBV11-2 and TRBJ2-5): EAGVAQSPRYKIIEKRQSVAFWCNPISGHATLYWYQQILGQGPKLLIQFQNNGVVDDSQLPKDRFSAERLKGVDSTLKIQPAKLEDSAVYLCASSSHRGLAGGPRETQYFGPGTRLLVL.

The chain carries TRBV5-3 and TRBJ1-5; 9 bases map to TRBD1. TRBV5-3 is marked as an open reading frame, function uncertain. J was trimmed by 6 bases and V by 1 base; bases with no gene match: 8. This CDR3 is 16 amino acids long. The CDR3 sequence is CARSLPGTGKTQPQHF. CDR3 coding DNA: TGTGCCAGAAGCTTGCCCGGGACAGGGAAAACTCAGCCCCAGCATTTT.

The chain has TRBV5-1 and TRBJ2-1; 9 nucleotides line up with TRBD1. This CDR3 comprises 16 residues. Per germline, CDR1 SGHRS and CDR2 YFSETQ. V was pared by 4 bases and J by 8 bases, with 13 bases of the junction left unmatched. CDR3 DNA: TGCGCCAGCAGCCCGTCCGGGACAGGGTATAGGGATGAGCAGTTCTTC. Its translation: CASSPSGTGYRDEQFF.

The chain recombines TRBV7-3 with TRBJ2-7; D is possibly TRBD1 (5 bases). Trimming took off 3 bases at V and 2 bases at J, with 11 bases between the two ends. Per the germline V gene, CDR1 is SGHTA and CDR2 is FQGTGA. This CDR3 region has 14 residues. CDR3 residues: CASSLSREPYEQYF. Here the CDR3 DNA reads TGTGCCAGCAGCTTGTCCAGGGAACCCTACGAGCAGTACTTC.

As to this clone: This sample includes further DNA sequences coding for the same CDR3. V and J are TRBV5-1 and TRBJ2-4; TRBD1 agrees at 7 bases. V lost 2 bases to trimming and J lost 3 bases; unmatched junction nucleotides: 5. There are 15 residues in the CDR3. Germline V CDR1 and CDR2: SGHRS, YFSETQ. CDR3 in amino acids: CASSLGGAGKNIQYF. As DNA, the CDR3 is TGCGCCAGCAGCTTAGGGGGCGCGGGCAAAAACATTCAGTACTTC.

The gene calls are TRBV6-1 and TRBJ2-7; 9 bases line up with TRBD2. This CDR3 has 12 amino acids. The germline gives CDR1 MNHNS, CDR2 SASEGT. J was trimmed by 4 bases and V by 9 bases; bases with no gene match: 4. CDR3 amino acids: CASLREGYEQYF. CDR3 DNA sequence: TGTGCCAGTCTGCGGGAGGGGTACGAGCAGTACTTC.

This clone was counted only a few times. This sample includes further DNA sequences coding for the same CDR3. V is TRBV18 and J is TRBJ2-3, with D tentatively TRBD2 (6 bases). The V gene's germline CDR1 is KGHSH and CDR2 LQKENI. V lost 3 bases and J lost 2, with 12 bases in between. The CDR3 loop spans 15 amino acids. CDR3 DNA: TGTGCCAGCTCACCCGGGACGGGGGTCACAGATACGCAGTATTTT. Protein product: CASSPGTGVTDTQYF.

Regarding this clone: The limits of the CDR3 on the DNA are not certain, so only TCRdb's listed CDR3 is given. Other DNA sequences in this specimen translate into the identical CDR3. This sequence joins TRBV7-9 and TRBJ2-3. A total of 14 residues make up the CDR3, ends included. CDR1 and CDR2 from the germline V gene are SEHNR and FQNEAQ (reference sequence). CDR3 in amino acids: CASSSSGRTDTQYF.

V gene TRBV6-1 combines with J gene TRBJ2-1; D may be TRBD2 (6 bases). V was pared by 3 bases and J by 4 bases, with 19 bases between. This CDR3 has 17 residues. Per germline, CDR1 MNHNS and CDR2 SASEGT. CDR3 sequence reads: CASSEGFGGNGYNEQFF. The DNA for the CDR3 is TGTGCCAGCAGTGAGGGTTTCGGGGGAAACGGGTACAATGAGCAGTTCTTC.

There are a few counts of this clone. The V and J genes are TRBV19 and TRBJ2-3; D is unresolved. V lost 0 bases and J lost 1, with 8 bases in between. This CDR3 region has 15 residues. CDR1 and CDR2 from the germline V gene are LNHDA and SQIVND (reference sequence). The CDR3 here is CASSIEATRTDTQYF. CDR3 nucleotides: TGTGCCAGTAGTATAGAGGCTACCCGCACAGATACGCAGTATTTT.

The chain uses TRBV4-2 and TRBJ2-5; D not resolved. V lost 3 bases, J lost 3 bases, and 11 bases lay in between. Germline values: CDR1 LGHNA, CDR2 YNFKEQ. The CDR3 is made up of 14 amino acids. The CDR3 sequence is CASSHGRAEETQYF. The DNA of the CDR3 is TGTGCCAGCAGCCATGGTCGGGCCGAAGAGACCCAGTACTTC.

The rearrangement links TRBV23-1 to TRBJ2-1; D call uncertain. TRBV23-1 is an ORF, with its function uncertain. This CDR3 comprises 17 residues. The V end was cut by 0 bases, the J end by 4 bases, with 16 bases between. The CDR3: CASSQSFSQETYNEQFF. DNA for the CDR3: TGCGCCAGCAGTCAATCGTTTAGTCAAGAGACTTACAATGAGCAGTTCTTC.

V gene TRBV7-9 combines with J gene TRBJ1-2, with unresolved D. Trimming took 2 bases from V and 2 from J, leaving 15 bases between them. Germline values: CDR1 SEHNR, CDR2 FQNEAQ (reference sequence). This CDR3 is built from 16 residues. The CDR3 bases are TGTGCCAGCAGCTTACGTATGGCGGGTTTAAACTATGGCTACACCTTC. It translates to CASSLRMAGLNYGYTF.

The chain carries TRBV27 and TRBJ1-2; perhaps TRBD1 as D (5 bases). The V end was cut by 0 bases, the J end by 1 base, with 12 bases between. The CDR3 totals 16 residues. Looked up from germline, CDR1 is MNHEY and CDR2 is SMNVEV (reference sequence). The CDR3 DNA is TGTGCCAGCAGTTTATCGGGGGGAACCCTTAACTATGGCTACACCTTC. This gives the protein CASSLSGGTLNYGYTF.

This clone was picked up a small number of times. The J gene is TRBJ2-2, the V gene TRBV2, with a possible D match to TRBD2 (6 bases). Germline V gives CDR1 SNHLY, CDR2 FYNNEI. Trimming cost V 7 bases and J 1 base, with 13 bases left between them. The CDR3 length is 15 residues. The CDR3 coding sequence is TGTGCCAGCAAGGAGACTAGTGTGAACACCGGGGAGCTGTTTTTT. This codes for CASKETSVNTGELFF.